The subject of this entry is one T cell receptor (beta chain). Antigen specificity is unknown. This record belongs to a study of cytomegalovirus exposure and HLA in healthy donors. About the research overall: Findings of an earlier analysis included 110 million or so unique TCR beta sequences from some 190 million T cells.

CDR1 is MNHEY, CDR2 SMNVEV, per germline (reference sequence). Trimming at V came to 4 bases and at J to 9 bases, leaving 7 bases not matched to a gene. This CDR3 is built from 16 residues. Study observations and caveats: Segments of the TCR beta V type were, in most cases, productive about 87% or about 30% of the time in an earlier analysis. TRBV6-2, TRBV6-3 and other indistinguishable V segments were excluded.

A multiplex PCR was run with 60 Vbeta primers and 13 Jbeta primers. Data came from immunoSEQ multiplex PCR; TCRdb stores just in-frame clones and leaves some out. The sample has 150,000 to 200,000 clones; approximately 72% are singletons. The sequence derives from a man aged 40-49 years in good health and CMV-seropositive. Sequenced material: PBMCs. The chain combines TRBV27 with TRBJ1-6; 12 bases map to TRBD1. The CDR3 is CASSWGTGGVGSPLHF. CDR3 DNA sequence: TGTGCCAGCAGTTGGGGGACAGGGGGCGTTGGTTCACCCCTCCACTTT.